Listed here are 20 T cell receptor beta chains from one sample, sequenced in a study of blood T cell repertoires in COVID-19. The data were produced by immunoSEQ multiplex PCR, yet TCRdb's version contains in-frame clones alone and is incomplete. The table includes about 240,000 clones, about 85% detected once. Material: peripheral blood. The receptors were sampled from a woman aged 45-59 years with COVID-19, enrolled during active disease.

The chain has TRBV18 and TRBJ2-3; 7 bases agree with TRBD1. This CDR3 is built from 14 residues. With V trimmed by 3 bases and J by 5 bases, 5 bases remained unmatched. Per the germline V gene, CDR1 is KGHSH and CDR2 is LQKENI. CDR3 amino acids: CASSPKGGGDTQYF. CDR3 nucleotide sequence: TGTGCCAGCTCACCGAAAGGGGGCGGAGATACGCAGTATTTT.

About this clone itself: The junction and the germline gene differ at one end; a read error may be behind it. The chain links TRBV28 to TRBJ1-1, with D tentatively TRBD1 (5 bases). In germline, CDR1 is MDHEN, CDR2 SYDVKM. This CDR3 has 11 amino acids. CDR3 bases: TGTGCCAGCAGTTTTTGGGCCAGGGTAATCTTT. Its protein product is CASSFWARVIF. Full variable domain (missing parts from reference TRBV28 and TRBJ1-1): DVKVTQSSRYLVKRTGEKVFLECVQDMDHENMFWYRQDPGLGLRLIYFSYDVKMKEKGDIPEGYSVSREKKERFSLILESASTNQTSMYLCASSFWARVIFGQGTRLTVV.

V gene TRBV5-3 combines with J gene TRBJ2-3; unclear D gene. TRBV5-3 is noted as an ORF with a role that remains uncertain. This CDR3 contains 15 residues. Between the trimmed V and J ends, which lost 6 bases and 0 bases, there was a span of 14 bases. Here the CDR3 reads CARKSLRRSTDTQYF. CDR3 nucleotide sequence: TGTGCCAGAAAATCTCTACGGCGGAGCACAGATACGCAGTATTTT.

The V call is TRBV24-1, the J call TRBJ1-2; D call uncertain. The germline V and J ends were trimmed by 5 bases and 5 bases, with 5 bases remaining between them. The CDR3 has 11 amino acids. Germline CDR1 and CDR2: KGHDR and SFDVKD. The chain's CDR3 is CATSAPYGYTF. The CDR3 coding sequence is TGTGCCACCAGTGCCCCATATGGCTACACCTTC.

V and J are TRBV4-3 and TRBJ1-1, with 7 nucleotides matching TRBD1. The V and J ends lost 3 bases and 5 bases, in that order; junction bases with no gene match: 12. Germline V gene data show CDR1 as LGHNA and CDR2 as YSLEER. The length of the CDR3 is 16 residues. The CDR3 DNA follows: TGCGCCAGCAGCCACCTCTCCCTCACAGGGGTGACTGAAGCTTTCTTT. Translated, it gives CASSHLSLTGVTEAFF.

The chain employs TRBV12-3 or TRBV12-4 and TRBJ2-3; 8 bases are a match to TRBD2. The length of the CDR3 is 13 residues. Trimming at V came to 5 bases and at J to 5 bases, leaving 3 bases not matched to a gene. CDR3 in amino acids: CASSPGGVDTQYF. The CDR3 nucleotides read TGTGCCAGCAGTCCGGGGGGGGTAGATACGCAGTATTTT.

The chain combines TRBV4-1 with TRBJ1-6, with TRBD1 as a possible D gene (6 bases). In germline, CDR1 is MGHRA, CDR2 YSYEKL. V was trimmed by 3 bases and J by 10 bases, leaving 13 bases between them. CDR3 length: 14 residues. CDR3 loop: CASSQVQGVSPLHF. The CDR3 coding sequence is TGCGCCAGCAGCCAGGTACAGGGAGTCTCACCCCTCCACTTT.

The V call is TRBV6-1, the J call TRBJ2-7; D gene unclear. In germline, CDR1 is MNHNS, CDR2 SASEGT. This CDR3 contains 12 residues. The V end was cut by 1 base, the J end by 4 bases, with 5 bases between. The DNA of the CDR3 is TGTGCCAGCAGTGAAGGGCTTTACGAGCAGTACGTC. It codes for CASSEGLYEQYV.

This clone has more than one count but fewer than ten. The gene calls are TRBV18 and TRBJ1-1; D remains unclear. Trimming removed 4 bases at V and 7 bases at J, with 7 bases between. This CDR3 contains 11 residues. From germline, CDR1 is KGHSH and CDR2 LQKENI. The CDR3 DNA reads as TGTGCCAGCTCACTGCAGAATGAAGCTTTCTTT. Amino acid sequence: CASSLQNEAFF.

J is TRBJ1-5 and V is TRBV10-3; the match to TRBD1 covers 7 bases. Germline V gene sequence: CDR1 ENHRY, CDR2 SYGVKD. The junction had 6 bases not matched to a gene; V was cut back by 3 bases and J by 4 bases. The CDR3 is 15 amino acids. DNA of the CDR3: TGTGCCATCAGTGAAGACAGGGCCCAAAATCAGCCCCAGCATTTT. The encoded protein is CAISEDRAQNQPQHF.

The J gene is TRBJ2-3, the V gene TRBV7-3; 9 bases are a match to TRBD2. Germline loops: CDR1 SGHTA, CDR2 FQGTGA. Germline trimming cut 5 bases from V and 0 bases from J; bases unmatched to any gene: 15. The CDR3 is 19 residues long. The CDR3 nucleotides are TGTGCCAGCAGCCACCTGGGAAGCGGGGGGTGGGAGAGCACAGATACGCAGTATTTT. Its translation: CASSHLGSGGWESTDTQYF.

CDR3 in amino acids: CASSSSGGGYGYTF. The DNA of the CDR3 is TGTGCCAGCAGCTCCTCAGGGGGCGGCTATGGCTACACCTTC. J is TRBJ1-2 and V is TRBV9; the match to TRBD1 covers 8 bases. CDR1 and CDR2 (germline): SGDLS, YYNGEE. V was clipped by 4 bases and J by 4 bases; unmatched bases: 6. The CDR3 is 14 residues long.

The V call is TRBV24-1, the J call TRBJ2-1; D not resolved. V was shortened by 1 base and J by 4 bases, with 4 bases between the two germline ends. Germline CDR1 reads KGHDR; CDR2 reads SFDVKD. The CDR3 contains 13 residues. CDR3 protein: CATSDLQYNEQFF. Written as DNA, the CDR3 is TGTGCCACCAGTGATTTACAGTACAATGAGCAGTTCTTC.

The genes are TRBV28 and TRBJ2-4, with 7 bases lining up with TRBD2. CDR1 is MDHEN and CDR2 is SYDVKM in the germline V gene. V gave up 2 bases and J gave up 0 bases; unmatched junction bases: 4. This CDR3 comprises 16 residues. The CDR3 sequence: CASSLGGGRAKNIQYF. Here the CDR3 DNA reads TGTGCCAGCAGTTTAGGCGGGGGAAGAGCCAAAAACATTCAGTACTTC.

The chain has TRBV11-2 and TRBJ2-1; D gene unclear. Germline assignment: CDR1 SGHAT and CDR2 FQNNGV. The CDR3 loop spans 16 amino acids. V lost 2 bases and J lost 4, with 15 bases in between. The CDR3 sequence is CASSLKLESRYNEQFF. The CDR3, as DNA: TGTGCCAGCAGCTTAAAGCTTGAGTCGAGGTACAATGAGCAGTTCTTC.

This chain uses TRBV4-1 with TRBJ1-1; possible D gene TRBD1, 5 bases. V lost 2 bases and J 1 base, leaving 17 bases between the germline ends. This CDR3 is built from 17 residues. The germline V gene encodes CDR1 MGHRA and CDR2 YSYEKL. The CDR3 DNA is TGCGCCAGCAGCCAACCTACCGGGGGGTTATGGAACACTGAAGCTTTCTTT. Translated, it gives CASSQPTGGLWNTEAFF.

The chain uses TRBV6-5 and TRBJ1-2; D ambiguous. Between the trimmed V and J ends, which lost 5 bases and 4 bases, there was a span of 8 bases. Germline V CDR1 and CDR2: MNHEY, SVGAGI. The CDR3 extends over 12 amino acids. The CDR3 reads CASSPPSYGYTF. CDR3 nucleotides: TGTGCCAGCAGTCCCCCTTCCTATGGCTACACCTTC.

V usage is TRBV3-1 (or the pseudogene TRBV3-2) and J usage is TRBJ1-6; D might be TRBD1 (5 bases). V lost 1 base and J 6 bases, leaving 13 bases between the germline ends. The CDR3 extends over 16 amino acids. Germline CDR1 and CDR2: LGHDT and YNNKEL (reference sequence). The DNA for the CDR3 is TGTGCCAGCAGCCAAGTCGGGGGATCCGTTAATTCACCCCTCCACTTT. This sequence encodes CASSQVGGSVNSPLHF.

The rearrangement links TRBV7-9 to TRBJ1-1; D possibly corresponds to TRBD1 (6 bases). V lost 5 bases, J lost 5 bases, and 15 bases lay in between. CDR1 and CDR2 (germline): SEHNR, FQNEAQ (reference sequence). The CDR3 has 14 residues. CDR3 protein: CASSPLQGRTEAFF. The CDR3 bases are TGTGCCAGCAGCCCATTACAGGGTCGGACTGAAGCTTTCTTT.

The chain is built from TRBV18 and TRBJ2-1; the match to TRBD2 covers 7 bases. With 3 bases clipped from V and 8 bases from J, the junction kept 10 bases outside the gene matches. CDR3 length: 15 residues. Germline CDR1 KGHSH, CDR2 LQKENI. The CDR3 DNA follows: TGTGCCAGCTCACCCCTTCGGACTAGTTCTCATGAGCAGTTCTTC. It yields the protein CASSPLRTSSHEQFF.